One and the same sample provided the 17 T cell receptor beta chains below, sequenced in a study of cytomegalovirus exposure and HLA in healthy donors. Primers: 60 Vbeta forward and 13 Jbeta reverse. Clones were sequenced by immunoSEQ multiplex PCR, and TCRdb holds only the in-frame ones, with some missing. The data hold around 150,000 clones, with about 60% observed a single time. The sequenced sample consisted of PBMCs. These receptors came from a woman aged 55-69 years in good health and CMV-seropositive.

V usage is TRBV28 and J usage is TRBJ2-3; 14 bases are a match to TRBD2. Germline CDR1 is MDHEN and CDR2 is SYDVKM. The CDR3 is 16 amino acids. V shed 4 bases and J 6 bases; nucleotides not matched to a gene: 6. CDR3 loop: CASSSTRLAGGDTQYF. As DNA, the CDR3 is TGTGCCAGCAGTTCCACCAGACTAGCGGGAGGGGATACGCAGTATTTT.

V and J are TRBV5-6 and TRBJ2-1; no clear D. Germline assignment: CDR1 SGHDT and CDR2 YYEEEE. Between the trimmed V and J ends, which lost 6 bases and 0 bases, there was a span of 19 bases. The CDR3 is 17 amino acids. In DNA form, the CDR3 reads TGTGCCAGCACCCTTGTTGCCTCGGAGAGCTCCTACAATGAGCAGTTCTTC. This gives the protein CASTLVASESSYNEQFF.

The chain recombines TRBV28 with TRBJ1-1; 8 nucleotides align to TRBD1. CDR1 and CDR2 (germline): MDHEN, SYDVKM. The CDR3 loop spans 14 amino acids. Trimming removed 2 bases from V and 2 bases from J; junction bases left unmatched: 1. The DNA for the CDR3 is TGTGCCAGCAGTTTAGGGACAGGAAACACTGAAGCTTTCTTT. Its translation: CASSLGTGNTEAFF.

The chain joins TRBV2 to TRBJ1-4; no clear D. Trimming shortened V by 6 bases and J by 8 bases, and 13 bases separated the two germline ends. Germline-derived CDR1 and CDR2 are SNHLY and FYNNEI. The CDR3 totals 13 residues. CDR3 DNA: TGTGCCAGCAGGGAACCCGGGAACGAAAAACTGTTTTTT. Protein product: CASREPGNEKLFF.

V gene TRBV5-5 combines with J gene TRBJ2-2, with TRBD1 as a possible D gene (5 bases). The CDR3 sequence is 16 residues long. V was cut by 0 bases and J by 6 bases, with 15 bases left in between. Germline V gene data show CDR1 as SGHKS and CDR2 as YYEKEE (reference sequence). This CDR3 reads CASSLVGRASPGELFF. The CDR3 DNA follows: TGTGCCAGCAGCTTGGTCGGCAGGGCGAGTCCCGGGGAGCTGTTTTTT.

V is TRBV30 and J is TRBJ2-6, with TRBD1 matching over 7 bases. Germline loops: CDR1 GTSNPN, CDR2 SVGIG (reference sequence). There are 18 residues in the CDR3. V shed 2 bases, J shed 0 bases, and the junction held 10 bases outside the gene matches. The CDR3 DNA sequence: TGTGCCTGGAGTCCGAGGACAGGTGAAAGCTCTGGGGCCAACGTCCTGACTTTC. Amino acid sequence: CAWSPRTGESSGANVLTF.

The V call is TRBV15, the J call TRBJ1-4; 7 nucleotides match TRBD1. The CDR3 is 13 amino acids. J lost 12 bases, V lost 5 bases, and 9 bases had no gene match. Germline V gives CDR1 LNHNV, CDR2 YYDKDF (reference sequence). The CDR3 protein is CATSYSRGTELFF. Here the CDR3 DNA reads TGTGCCACCAGCTATAGTCGCGGGACAGAACTGTTTTTT.

The chain is built from TRBV7-2 and TRBJ2-7; D not certain. Trimming left V 1 base short and J 3 bases short, with 7 bases between. CDR3 length equals 13 residues. Germline V gene lookup returns CDR1 SGHTA and CDR2 FQGNSA. DNA for the CDR3: TGTGCCAGCAGCTTAGGACACCACTACGAGCAGTACTTC. This translates into CASSLGHHYEQYF.

In its sample, this clone was seen a few times. The rearrangement joins TRBV5-5 to TRBJ1-1; D unclear. Germline CDR1 SGHKS, CDR2 YYEKEE (reference sequence). V lost 6 bases to trimming and J lost 4 bases, with 13 bases between them. The CDR3 covers 13 residues. This chain's CDR3 is CASTFSLGTEAFF. In DNA, the CDR3 is TGTGCCAGCACCTTTAGCCTCGGCACTGAAGCTTTCTTT.

This clone was observed once. The rearrangement links TRBV14 to TRBJ1-5; D is uncertain. In germline, CDR1 is SGHDN, CDR2 FVKESK. The CDR3 totals 14 residues. V gave up 0 bases and J gave up 5 bases, with 8 bases separating them. CDR3: CASSQERVYQPQHF. The CDR3 nucleotides are TGTGCCAGCAGCCAAGAGAGGGTTTATCAGCCCCAGCATTTT.

The chain combines TRBV19 with TRBJ1-1; 9 bases map to TRBD1. The germline V gene has CDR1 LNHDA and CDR2 SQIVND (reference sequence). V lost 4 bases to trimming and J lost 8 bases; unmatched junction nucleotides: 5. CDR3 size: 13 residues. CDR3 sequence (DNA): TGTGCCAGTAGTACGGACAGGGGAAGAGAAGCTTTCTTT. Its translation: CASSTDRGREAFF.

The chain uses TRBV19 and TRBJ1-5; D might be TRBD1 (6 bases). The germline V and J ends were trimmed by 7 bases and 1 base, with 11 bases remaining between them. The CDR3 is 14 amino acids. Germline V gene data show CDR1 as LNHDA and CDR2 as SQIVND (reference sequence). The CDR3 sequence: CASNDRKSNQPQHF. CDR3 sequence (DNA): TGTGCCAGTAACGACAGGAAAAGCAATCAGCCCCAGCATTTT.

This clone came up a few times. The CDR3, as DNA: TGTGCCTGGATCGGGGGGACAGGGTTGTACGAGCAGTACTTC. It translates to CAWIGGTGLYEQYF. The V and J genes are TRBV30 and TRBJ2-7; 9 nucleotides match TRBD1. The CDR3 loop spans 14 amino acids. J lost 4 bases, V lost 4 bases, and 8 bases had no gene match. Germline V gene data show CDR1 as GTSNPN and CDR2 as SVGIG (reference sequence).

The chain carries TRBV7-3 and TRBJ2-3; 11 nucleotides agree with TRBD2. J lost 2 bases, V lost 1 base, and 14 bases had no gene match. In germline, CDR1 is SGHTA, CDR2 FQGTGA. This CDR3 region has 20 residues. The CDR3 nucleotides are TGTGCCAGCAGCTTAAAGCCCCGTTCCCTACTAGCGGGAGACACAGATACGCAGTATTTT. Residues: CASSLKPRSLLAGDTDTQYF.

The chain carries TRBV5-5 and TRBJ2-1; D possibly corresponds to TRBD1 (5 bases). V was clipped by 3 bases and J by 6 bases, with 13 bases between them. The CDR3 sequence is 14 residues long. Per the germline V gene, CDR1 is SGHKS and CDR2 is YYEKEE (reference sequence). The CDR3 here is CASSWQGNLNEQFF. In DNA, the CDR3 is TGTGCCAGCAGCTGGCAGGGCAATCTCAATGAGCAGTTCTTC. Together with reference TRBV5-5 and TRBJ2-1, the CDR3 gives the full variable domain: DAGVTQSPTHLIKTRGQQVTLRCSPISGHKSVSWYQQVLGQGPQFIFQYYEKEERGRGNFPDRFSARQFPNYSSELNVNALLLGDSALYLCASSWQGNLNEQFFGPGTRLTVL.

The rearrangement joins TRBV5-1 to TRBJ2-7; possible D gene TRBD1, 6 bases. The CDR3 has 13 amino acids. V was cut by 0 bases and J by 12 bases, with 16 bases left in between. CDR1 and CDR2 (germline): SGHRS, YFSETQ. This chain's CDR3 is CASSLEVAGVPYF. The CDR3 region has the DNA TGCGCCAGCAGCTTGGAGGTGGCAGGGGTGCCGTACTTC.

As concerns this clone: The identical CDR3 is also encoded by other nucleotide sequences in the sample. The chain has TRBV27 and TRBJ2-7, with TRBD2 as a possible D gene (5 bases). Germline loops: CDR1 MNHEY, CDR2 SMNVEV (reference sequence). CDR3 size: 15 residues. The V end lost 2 bases, the J end lost 3 bases, and 14 bases lay between the germline ends. The CDR3 here is CASSLSWSGFYEQYF. In DNA form, the CDR3 reads TGTGCCAGCAGTTTAAGCTGGTCGGGATTCTACGAGCAGTACTTC.